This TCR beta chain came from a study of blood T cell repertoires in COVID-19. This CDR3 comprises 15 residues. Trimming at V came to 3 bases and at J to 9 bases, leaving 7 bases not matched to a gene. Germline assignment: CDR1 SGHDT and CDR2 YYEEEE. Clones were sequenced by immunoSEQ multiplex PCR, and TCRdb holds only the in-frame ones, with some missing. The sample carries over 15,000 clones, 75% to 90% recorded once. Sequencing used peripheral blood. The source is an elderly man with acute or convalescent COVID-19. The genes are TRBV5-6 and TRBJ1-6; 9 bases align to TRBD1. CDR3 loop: CASSSGTGRFSPLHF. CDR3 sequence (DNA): TGTGCCAGCAGCTCCGGGACAGGGAGGTTTTCACCCCTCCACTTT. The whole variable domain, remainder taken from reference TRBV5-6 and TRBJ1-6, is DAGVTQSPTHLIKTRGQQVTLRCSPKSGHDTVSWYQQALGQGPQFIFQYYEEEERQRGNFPDRFSGHQFPNYSSELNVNALLLGDSALYLCASSSGTGRFSPLHFGNGTRLTVT.